This T cell receptor (beta chain) was retrieved from a study of blood T cell repertoires in COVID-19. Looking at the study overall: Spain, Italy and the United States supplied samples that represented acute and convalescent COVID-19. Sources were T cells, B-cell-depleted T cells, or PBMCs; the material itself was cDNA or gDNA.

Between the trimmed V and J ends, which lost 3 bases and 5 bases, there was a span of 11 bases. Germline V gives CDR1 DFQATT, CDR2 SNEGSKA (reference sequence). This CDR3 is built from 13 residues. Original data processing: Amplification from reference gene primers served as the basis for estimated nucleated cell counts. Sequencing used immunoSEQ multiplex PCR; TCRdb keeps in-frame clones, though not all of them. V, J and clone size are those of that table, while D and trimming were read from the DNA. The sample contains about 140,000 clones, over 80% of which appear only once. The chain is built from TRBV20-1 and TRBJ2-1, with a possible D match to TRBD2 (5 bases). Sequencing used peripheral blood. This TCR was sampled from a woman in her fifties or sixties with acute or convalescent COVID-19. CDR3 protein: CSASRGNHNEQFF. CDR3 nucleotides: TGCAGTGCTAGTCGGGGAAACCACAATGAGCAGTTCTTC.